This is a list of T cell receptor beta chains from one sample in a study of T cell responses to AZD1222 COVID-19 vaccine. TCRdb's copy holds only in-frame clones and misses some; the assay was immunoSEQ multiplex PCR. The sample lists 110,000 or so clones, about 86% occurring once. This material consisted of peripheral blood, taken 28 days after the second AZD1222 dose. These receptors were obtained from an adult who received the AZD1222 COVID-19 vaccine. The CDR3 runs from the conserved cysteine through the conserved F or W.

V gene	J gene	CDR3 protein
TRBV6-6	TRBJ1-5	CAETQGSNQPQHF
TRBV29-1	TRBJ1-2	CSVGEGADYGYTF
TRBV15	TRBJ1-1	CATSMRQGLNTEAFF
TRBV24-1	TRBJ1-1	CATSDSTPNTEAFF
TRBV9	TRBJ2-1	CASSTPGAGPPRYNEQFF
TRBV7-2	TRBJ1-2	CASSLQGGNYGYTF
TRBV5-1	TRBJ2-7	CASSYGQGAYEQYF
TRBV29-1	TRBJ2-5	CSVDFGFQETQYF
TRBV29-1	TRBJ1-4	CSAVGGGPNEKLFF
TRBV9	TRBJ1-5	CASSKSDRERQPQHF
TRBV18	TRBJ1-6	CASSPGGRRVNSPLHF
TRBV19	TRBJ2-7	CASRRDRSSYEQYF
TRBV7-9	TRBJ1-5	CASSLVGQSYSNQPQHF
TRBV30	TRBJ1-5	CAWEGFGQPQHF
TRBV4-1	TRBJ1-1	CASSQGAGTEAFF
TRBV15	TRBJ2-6	CATSQKRDGANVLTF
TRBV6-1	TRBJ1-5	CASSETGIYSNQPQHF
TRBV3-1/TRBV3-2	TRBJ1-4	CASSSRQVLGEKLFF